Listed below are T cell receptor beta chains from one sample, sequenced in a study of cytomegalovirus exposure and HLA in healthy donors. Assay used: immunoSEQ multiplex PCR; TCRdb lists only in-frame clones, some missing. There are roughly 190,000 clones in the sample; over 80% occur only once, and 1% to 1.5% lies in the top ten. Sequenced: PBMCs. These receptors all stem from a man aged 25-45 years in good health and CMV-seronegative. CDR3s include the opening cysteine and the closing phenylalanine or tryptophan. Fields, in order: V gene, clone size, J gene, D gene, CDR3 protein, CDR3 DNA. A D gene is named only where the DNA matches it firmly. Size tells how often a clone was seen (once, few, many) or the class of an expanded clone, and some rows leave it out.

TRBV15	.	TRBJ2-7	TRBD2	CATSREGGGGPYEQYF	TGTGCCACCAGCAGAGAGGGTGGGGGAGGGCCTTACGAGCAGTACTTC
TRBV19	.	TRBJ2-1	.	CASSMGLASMYEQFF	TGTGCCAGTAGTATGGGCCTAGCCTCTATGTATGAGCAGTTCTTC
TRBV6-6	.	TRBJ1-1	.	CASSYRSEEAFF	TGTGCCAGCAGTTACAGGTCGGAGGAAGCTTTCTTT
TRBV5-8	once	TRBJ2-7	.	CASSFSGNPYEQYF	TGTGCCAGCAGCTTTAGCGGTAACCCCTACGAGCAGTACTTC
TRBV29-1	.	TRBJ1-3	.	CSVDASTGPSGNTIYF	TGCAGCGTCGATGCGTCGACAGGCCCCTCTGGAAACACCATATATTTT
TRBV6-6	.	TRBJ2-5	TRBD1	CASYRGSDADF	TGTGCCAGTTACAGGGGCAGCGATGCGGACTTC
TRBV28	.	TRBJ1-1	.	CASSLEGDTEAFF	TGTGCCAGCAGTTTAGAAGGGGACACTGAAGCTTTCTTT
TRBV2	.	TRBJ2-2	.	CASSVGVGELFF	TGTGCCAGCAGTGTAGGGGTCGGGGAGCTGTTTTTT
TRBV4-2	.	TRBJ2-3	TRBD2	CASSPRVAGVDTQYF	TGTGCCAGCAGCCCTCGGGTAGCGGGAGTAGATACGCAGTATTTT
TRBV6-5	.	TRBJ2-5	TRBD1	CATTGGGLQETQYF	TGTGCAACGACAGGGGGCGGTCTGCAAGAGACCCAGTACTTC
TRBV19	few	TRBJ2-3	.	CASSTQPGTVDTQYF	TGTGCCAGTAGTACCCAACCCGGGACTGTAGATACGCAGTATTTT